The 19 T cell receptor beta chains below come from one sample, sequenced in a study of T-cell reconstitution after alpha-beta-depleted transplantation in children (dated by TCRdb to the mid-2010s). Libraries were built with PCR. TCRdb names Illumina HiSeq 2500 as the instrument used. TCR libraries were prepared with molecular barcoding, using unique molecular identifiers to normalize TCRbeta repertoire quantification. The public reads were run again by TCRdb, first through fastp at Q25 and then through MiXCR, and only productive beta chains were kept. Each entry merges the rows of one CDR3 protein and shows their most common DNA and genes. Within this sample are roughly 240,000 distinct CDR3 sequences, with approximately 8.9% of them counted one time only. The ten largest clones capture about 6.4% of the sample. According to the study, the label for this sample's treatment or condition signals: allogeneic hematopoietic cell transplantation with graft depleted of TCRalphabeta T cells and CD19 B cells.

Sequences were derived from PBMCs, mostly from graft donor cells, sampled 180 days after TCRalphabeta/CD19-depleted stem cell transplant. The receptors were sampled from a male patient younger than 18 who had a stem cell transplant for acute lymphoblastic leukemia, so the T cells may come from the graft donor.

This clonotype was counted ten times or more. CDR3 sequence (DNA): TGTGCCAGCAGCCCGAACCCACAGGGAGGGGATTCACCCCTCCACTTT. Amino acids: CASSPNPQGGDSPLHF. The rearrangement joins TRBV7-6 to TRBJ1-6; weak D call: TRBD1 (6 bases). The CDR3 consists of 16 residues. Germline assignment: CDR1 SGHVS and CDR2 FNYEAQ. The V gene lost 5 bases and the J gene lost 8 bases, with 19 bases spanning the gap.

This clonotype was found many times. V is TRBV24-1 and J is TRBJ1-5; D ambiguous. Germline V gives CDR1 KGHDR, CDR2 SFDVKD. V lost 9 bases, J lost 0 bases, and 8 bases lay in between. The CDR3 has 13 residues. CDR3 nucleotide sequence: TGTGCCACCGGCCTCTATAGCAATCAGCCCCAGCATTTT. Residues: CATGLYSNQPQHF.

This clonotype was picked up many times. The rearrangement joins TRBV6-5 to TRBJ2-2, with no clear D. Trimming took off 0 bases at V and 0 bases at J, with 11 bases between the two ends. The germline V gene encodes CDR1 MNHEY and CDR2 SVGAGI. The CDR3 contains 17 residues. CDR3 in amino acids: CASSYSWSKPNTGELFF. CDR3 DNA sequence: TGTGCCAGCAGTTACTCGTGGTCGAAACCGAACACCGGGGAGCTGTTTTTT.

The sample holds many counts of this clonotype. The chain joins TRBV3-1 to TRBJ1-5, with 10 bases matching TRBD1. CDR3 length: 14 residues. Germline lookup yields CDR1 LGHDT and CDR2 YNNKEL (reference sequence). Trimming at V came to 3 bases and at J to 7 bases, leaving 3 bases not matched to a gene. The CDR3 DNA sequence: TGTGCCAGCAGCCAGGGACAGGGGCGGCAGCCCCAGCATTTT. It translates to CASSQGQGRQPQHF.

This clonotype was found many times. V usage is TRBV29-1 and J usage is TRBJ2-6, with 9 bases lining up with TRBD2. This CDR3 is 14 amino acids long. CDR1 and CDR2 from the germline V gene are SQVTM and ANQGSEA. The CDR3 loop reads CAGGGDSGANVLTF. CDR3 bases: TGCGCGGGAGGGGGCGACTCTGGGGCCAACGTCCTGACTTTC.

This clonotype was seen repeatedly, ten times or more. CDR3 sequence reads: CASSPKDRERQETQYF. The CDR3, as DNA: TGTGCCAGCTCACCAAAGGACAGGGAGAGGCAAGAGACCCAGTACTTC. The chain is built from TRBV18 and TRBJ2-5, with 8 nucleotides matching TRBD1. Unmatched junction bases numbered 7, after V lost 2 bases and J lost 2 bases. The CDR3 has 16 amino acids. The germline V gene has CDR1 KGHSH and CDR2 LQKENI.

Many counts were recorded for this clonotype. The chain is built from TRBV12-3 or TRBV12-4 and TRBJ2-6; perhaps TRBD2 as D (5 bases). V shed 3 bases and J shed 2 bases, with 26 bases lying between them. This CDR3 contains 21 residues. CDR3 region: CASSLDSPLSRRAAGANVLTF. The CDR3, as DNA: TGTGCCAGCAGTTTGGACTCCCCTTTATCGCGACGGGCCGCTGGGGCCAACGTCCTGACTTTC.

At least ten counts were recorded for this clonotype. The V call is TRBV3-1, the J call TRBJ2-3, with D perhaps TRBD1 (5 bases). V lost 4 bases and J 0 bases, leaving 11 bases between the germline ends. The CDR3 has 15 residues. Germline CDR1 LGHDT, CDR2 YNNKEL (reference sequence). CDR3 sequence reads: CASSPLGVSTDTQYF. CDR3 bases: TGTGCCAGCAGCCCCCTAGGGGTTAGCACAGATACGCAGTATTTT.

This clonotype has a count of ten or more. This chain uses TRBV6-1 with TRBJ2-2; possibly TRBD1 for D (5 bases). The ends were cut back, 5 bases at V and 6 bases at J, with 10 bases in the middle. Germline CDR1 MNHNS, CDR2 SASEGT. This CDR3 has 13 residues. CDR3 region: CASSPGIPGELFF. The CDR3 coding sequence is TGTGCCAGCAGTCCAGGGATCCCCGGGGAGCTGTTTTTT.

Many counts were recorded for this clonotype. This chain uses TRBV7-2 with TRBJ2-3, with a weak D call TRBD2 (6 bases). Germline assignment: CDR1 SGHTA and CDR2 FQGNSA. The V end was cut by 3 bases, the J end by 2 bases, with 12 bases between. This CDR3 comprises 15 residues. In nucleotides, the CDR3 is TGTGCCAGCAGCTTGTCCGGGGGTGTCACAGATACGCAGTATTTT. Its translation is CASSLSGGVTDTQYF.

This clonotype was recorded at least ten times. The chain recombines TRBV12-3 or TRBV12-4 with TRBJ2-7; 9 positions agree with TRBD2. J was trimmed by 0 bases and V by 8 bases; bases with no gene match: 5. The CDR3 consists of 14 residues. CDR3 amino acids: CASGSGGFSYEQYF. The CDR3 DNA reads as TGTGCCAGCGGTAGCGGGGGTTTCTCCTACGAGCAGTACTTC.

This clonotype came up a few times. The CDR3 loop is CAISEGGETQYF. The CDR3 DNA is TGTGCCATCAGTGAGGGGGGGGAGACCCAGTACTTC. This chain joins TRBV10-3 and TRBJ2-5; D perhaps matches TRBD2 (6 bases). Germline V gene lookup returns CDR1 ENHRY and CDR2 SYGVKD. This CDR3 has 12 residues. Trimming left V 2 bases short and J 5 bases short, with 6 bases between.

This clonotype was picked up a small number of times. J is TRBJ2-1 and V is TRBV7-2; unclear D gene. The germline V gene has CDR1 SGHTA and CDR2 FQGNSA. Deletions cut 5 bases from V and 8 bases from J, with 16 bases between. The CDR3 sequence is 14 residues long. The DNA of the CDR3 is TGTGCCAGCAGCACCCACTTATTGGTTGATGAGCAGTTCTTC. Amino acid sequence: CASSTHLLVDEQFF.

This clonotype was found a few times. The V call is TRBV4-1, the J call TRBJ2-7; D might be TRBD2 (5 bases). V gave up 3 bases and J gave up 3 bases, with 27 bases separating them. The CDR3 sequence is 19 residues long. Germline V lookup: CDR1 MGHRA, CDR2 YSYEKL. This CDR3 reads CASSQTWPFGPRGGYEQYF. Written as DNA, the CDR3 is TGCGCCAGCAGCCAGACTTGGCCCTTTGGCCCTCGGGGTGGCTACGAGCAGTACTTC.

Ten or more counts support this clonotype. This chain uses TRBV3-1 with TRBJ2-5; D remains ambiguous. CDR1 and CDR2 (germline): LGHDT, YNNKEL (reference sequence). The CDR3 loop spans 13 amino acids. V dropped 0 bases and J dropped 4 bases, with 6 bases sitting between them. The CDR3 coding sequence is TGTGCCAGCAGCCAAGAACTACGAGAGACCCAGTACTTC. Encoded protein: CASSQELRETQYF.

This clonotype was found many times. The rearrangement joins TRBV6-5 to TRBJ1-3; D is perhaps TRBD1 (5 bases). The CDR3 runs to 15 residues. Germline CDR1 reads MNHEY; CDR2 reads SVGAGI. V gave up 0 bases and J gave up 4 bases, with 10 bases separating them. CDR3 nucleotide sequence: TGTGCCAGCAGTTACTCGGGGGTGCAAGGAAACACCATATATTTT. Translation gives CASSYSGVQGNTIYF.

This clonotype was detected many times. The CDR3 spells CASSYVGNNEQFF. Here the CDR3 DNA reads TGTGCCAGCAGTTATGTGGGAAACAATGAGCAGTTCTTC. The V and J genes are TRBV12-3 or TRBV12-4 and TRBJ2-1; D unresolved. With 4 bases removed from V and 5 bases from J, the gap between germline ends came to 9 bases. The CDR3 extends over 13 amino acids.

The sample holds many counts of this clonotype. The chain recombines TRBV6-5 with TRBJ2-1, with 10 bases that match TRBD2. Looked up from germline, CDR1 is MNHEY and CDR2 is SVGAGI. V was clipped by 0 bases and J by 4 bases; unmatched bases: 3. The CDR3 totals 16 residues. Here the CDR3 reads CASSYSGTSAYNEQFF. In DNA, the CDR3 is TGTGCCAGCAGTTACTCCGGGACTAGCGCGTACAATGAGCAGTTCTTC.

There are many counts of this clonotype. The CDR3 loop is CATSDAGTPTDQPQHF. CDR3 in DNA: TGTGCCACCAGTGACGCCGGGACACCGACAGATCAGCCCCAGCATTTT. The V and J genes are TRBV24-1 and TRBJ1-5, with TRBD1 as a possible D gene (6 bases). Germline-derived CDR1 and CDR2 are KGHDR and SFDVKD. Trimming pared 4 bases from V and 5 bases from J, leaving 17 bases between. The length of the CDR3 is 16 residues.